The 15 T cell receptor beta chains reported below all come from one sample, sequenced in a study of T cells after yellow fever vaccination. A single record per CDR3 protein comes from TCRdb applying MiXCR to the 5' RACE reads. The sample carries 200,000 or so distinct CDR3 sequences, 5.5% to 8.5% recorded once. The starting material was CD4+ T cells sorted from PBMCs, obtained on the day of the yellow fever booster vaccination. Receptor source: a man aged 30 to 45 who received the YFV17D yellow fever vaccine.

This clonotype was observed a handful of times. The chain uses TRBV12-3 or TRBV12-4 and TRBJ2-7, with 9 bases fitting TRBD2. CDR3 length equals 14 residues. Trimming at V came to 7 bases and at J to 0 bases, leaving 4 bases not matched to a gene. The DNA for the CDR3 is TGTGCCAGCACCCTGGGACTAGCCTCCTACGAGCAGTACTTC. Its translation is CASTLGLASYEQYF.

This clonotype has at least ten counts. This chain links TRBV4-2 with TRBJ2-5, with D hard to call. CDR1 is LGHNA, CDR2 YNFKEQ, per germline. With 0 bases removed from V and 6 bases from J, the gap between germline ends came to 14 bases. This CDR3 spans 15 amino acids. Here the CDR3 DNA reads TGTGCCAGCAGCCAAGAAAACCGATTGGGAAAGACCCAGTACTTC. This gives the protein CASSQENRLGKTQYF.

This clonotype was seen at least ten times. The V call is TRBV12-3 or TRBV12-4, the J call TRBJ1-5; D is ambiguous. The CDR3 is 14 residues long. The V end was cut by 6 bases, the J end by 0 bases, with 9 bases between. CDR3 amino acids: CASREQNSNQPQHF. The CDR3 nucleotides read TGTGCCAGCAGGGAACAGAATAGCAATCAGCCCCAGCATTTT.

This clonotype was detected ten times or more. The CDR3 sequence is CAISGDWSANVLTF. The DNA of the CDR3 is TGTGCCATCAGTGGGGACTGGTCGGCCAACGTCCTGACTTTC. The V and J genes are TRBV10-3 and TRBJ2-6; maybe TRBD2 (6 bases). The CDR3 extends over 14 amino acids. The V end was cut by 4 bases, the J end by 6 bases, with 10 bases between. Germline V CDR1 and CDR2: ENHRY, SYGVKD.

This clonotype was recorded a few times. V is TRBV18 and J is TRBJ2-5, with 11 bases matching TRBD1. This CDR3 has 12 amino acids. V trimming: 3 bases; J trimming: 10 bases; junction bases outside the gene matches: 1. CDR1 and CDR2 from the germline V gene are KGHSH and LQKENI. The DNA of the CDR3 is TGTGCCAGCTCACCCGGGACAGGGGGCCAGTACTTC. Translated, it gives CASSPGTGGQYF.

This clonotype was seen a few times. The chain uses TRBV6-2 or TRBV6-3 and TRBJ2-7; D may correspond to TRBD1 or TRBD2 (5 bases each). Deletions cut 5 bases from V and 2 bases from J, with 10 bases between. The CDR3 contains 13 residues. CDR1 MNHEY and CDR2 SVGEGT come from the germline V gene. The CDR3 region is CASSRDPPYEQYF. Written as DNA, the CDR3 is TGTGCCAGCAGTCGGGACCCTCCCTACGAGCAGTACTTC.

This clonotype was recorded at least ten times. This sequence joins TRBV3-1 and TRBJ2-5; the match to TRBD2 covers 8 bases. The V segment lost 3 bases and the J segment 5 bases; nucleotides outside the gene matches: 2. CDR1 is LGHDT and CDR2 is YNNKEL in the germline V gene (reference sequence). The CDR3 spans 13 residues. This CDR3 is CASSQGLVETQYF. The DNA for the CDR3 is TGTGCCAGCAGCCAGGGACTAGTCGAGACCCAGTACTTC.

This clonotype was detected a few times. A junction boundary mismatches the germline segment, possibly from a read error. The chain couples TRBV5-5 to TRBJ2-1; no clear D. CDR3 length: 15 residues. Germline values: CDR1 SGHKS, CDR2 YYEKEE (reference sequence). CDR3 bases: TGTGCCAGCAGCTTAAAAGATTCTGGTTACACTGAGCAGTTCTTC. Translating it yields CASSLKDSGYTEQFF.

V usage is TRBV7-9 and J usage is TRBJ2-5, with a weak D call TRBD2 (5 bases). V lost 2 bases and J lost 7, with 20 bases in between. The germline CDR1 and CDR2 sequences are SEHNR and FQNEAQ (reference sequence). The CDR3 covers 16 residues. This CDR3 is CASSLPPLGGVRTQYF. The CDR3 DNA sequence: TGTGCCAGCAGCTTACCCCCACTAGGAGGAGTGAGGACCCAGTACTTC.

This clonotype was counted only a few times. The genes are TRBV12-3 or TRBV12-4 and TRBJ2-3; 9 bases fit TRBD2. Trimming removed 3 bases from V and 6 bases from J; junction bases left unmatched: 4. This CDR3 is built from 14 residues. The CDR3 DNA reads TGTGCCAGCAGTTTTGTACTAGCGGGTGATACGCAGTATTTT. Translating it yields CASSFVLAGDTQYF.

At least ten counts were recorded for this clonotype. In DNA, the CDR3 is TGTGCCAGCAGTTCCGGACAGGGATGGACTAATGAAAAACTGTTTTTT. Encoded protein: CASSSGQGWTNEKLFF. J is TRBJ1-4 and V is TRBV27; the match to TRBD1 covers 8 bases. Germline CDR1 is MNHEY and CDR2 is SMNVEV (reference sequence). The CDR3 totals 16 residues. V was clipped by 4 bases and J by 2 bases; unmatched bases: 6.

This clonotype has a count of ten or more. The chain couples TRBV11-2 to TRBJ2-3; weak D call: TRBD1 (6 bases). Per the germline V gene, CDR1 is SGHAT and CDR2 is FQNNGV. CDR3 length: 13 amino acids. Trimming took 4 bases from V and 3 from J, leaving 8 bases between them. The CDR3: CASSSDRTDTQYF. The CDR3 coding sequence is TGTGCCAGCAGCTCCGACAGGACAGATACGCAGTATTTT.

The table lists this clonotype with a count of one. J is TRBJ2-2 and V is TRBV20-1; D is possibly TRBD1 or TRBD2 (5 bases each). This CDR3 has 16 residues. Looked up from germline, CDR1 is DFQATT and CDR2 is SNEGSKA (reference sequence). V was shortened by 3 bases and J by 3 bases, with 17 bases between the two germline ends. The CDR3, as DNA: TGCAGTGCTAGTCGGGGCCCGGGACCCTACACCGGGGAGCTGTTTTTT. Amino acid sequence: CSASRGPGPYTGELFF.

V usage is TRBV2 and J usage is TRBJ2-7; 13 bases agree with TRBD2. After removal of 6 bases from V and 0 bases from J, the junction contained 8 bases not matched to a gene. Germline V CDR1 and CDR2: SNHLY, FYNNEI. The CDR3 is made up of 17 amino acids. The CDR3 region is CASRILAGGRNSYEQYF. The CDR3 DNA sequence: TGTGCCAGCAGAATACTAGCGGGAGGGCGAAACTCCTACGAGCAGTACTTC.

This chain uses TRBV7-2 with TRBJ2-7; 12 bases align to TRBD2. The CDR3 loop spans 15 amino acids. Germline values: CDR1 SGHTA, CDR2 FQGNSA. Losses at the gene ends were 5 bases for V and 6 bases for J; bases not matched to a gene: 8. This chain's CDR3 is CASSATSGSFLEQYF. The CDR3 region has the DNA TGTGCCAGCAGCGCGACTAGCGGGAGTTTCCTCGAGCAGTACTTC.